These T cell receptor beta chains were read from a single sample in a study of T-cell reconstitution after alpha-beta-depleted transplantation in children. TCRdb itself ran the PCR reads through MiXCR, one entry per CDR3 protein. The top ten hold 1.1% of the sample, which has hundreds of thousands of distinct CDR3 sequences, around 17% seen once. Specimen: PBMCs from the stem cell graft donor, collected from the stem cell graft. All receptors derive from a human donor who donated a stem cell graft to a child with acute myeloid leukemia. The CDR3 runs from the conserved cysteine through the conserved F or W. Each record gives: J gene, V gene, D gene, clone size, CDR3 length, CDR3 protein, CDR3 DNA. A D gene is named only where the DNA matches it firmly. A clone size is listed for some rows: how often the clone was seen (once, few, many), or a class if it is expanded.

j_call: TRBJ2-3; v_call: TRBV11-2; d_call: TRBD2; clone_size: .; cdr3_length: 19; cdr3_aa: CASSTQMTSGARSTDTQYF; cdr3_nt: TGTGCCAGCAGCACGCAGATGACTAGCGGGGCTCGTAGCACAGATACGCAGTATTTT
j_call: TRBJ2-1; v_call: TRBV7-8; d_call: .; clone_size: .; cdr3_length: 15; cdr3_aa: CASSLQTRSYNEQFF; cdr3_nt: TGTGCCAGCAGCTTACAGACACGTTCCTACAATGAGCAGTTCTTC
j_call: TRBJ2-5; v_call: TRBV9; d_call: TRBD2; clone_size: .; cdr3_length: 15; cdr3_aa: CASSPTPGGEETQYF; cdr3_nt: TGTGCCAGCAGCCCAACCCCGGGAGGGGAAGAGACCCAGTACTTC
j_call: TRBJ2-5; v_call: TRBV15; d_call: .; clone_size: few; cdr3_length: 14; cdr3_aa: CATSRDDYQETQYF; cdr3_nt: TGTGCCACCAGCAGAGATGATTACCAAGAGACCCAGTACTTC
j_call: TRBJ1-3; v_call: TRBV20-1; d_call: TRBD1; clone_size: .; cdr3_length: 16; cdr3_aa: CSARDYRGPSGNTIYF; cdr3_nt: TGCAGTGCTAGAGATTACAGGGGGCCCTCTGGAAACACCATATATTTT
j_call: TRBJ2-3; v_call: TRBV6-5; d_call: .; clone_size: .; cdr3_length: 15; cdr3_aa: CASSWRDRSTDTQYF; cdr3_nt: TGTGCCAGCAGTTGGAGGGACCGGAGCACAGATACGCAGTATTTT
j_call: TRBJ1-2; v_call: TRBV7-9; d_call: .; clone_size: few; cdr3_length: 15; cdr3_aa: CASSPISRMRERYTF; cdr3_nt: TGTGCCAGCAGCCCGATATCGCGGATGAGAGAACGCTACACCTTC
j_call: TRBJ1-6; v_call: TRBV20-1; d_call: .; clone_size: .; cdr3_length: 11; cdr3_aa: CSARDLNALHF; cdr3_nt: TGCAGTGCTAGAGATCTCAATGCCCTCCACTTT
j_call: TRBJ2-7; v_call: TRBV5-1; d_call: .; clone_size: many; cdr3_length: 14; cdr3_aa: CASSLVGRGGEQYF; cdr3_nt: TGCGCCAGCAGCTTGGTGGGCAGGGGAGGCGAGCAGTACTTC
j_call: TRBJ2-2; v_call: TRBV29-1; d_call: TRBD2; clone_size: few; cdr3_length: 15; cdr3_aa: CSVDLASGGSGELFF; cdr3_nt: TGCAGCGTTGATCTTGCTAGCGGGGGATCCGGGGAGCTGTTTTTT
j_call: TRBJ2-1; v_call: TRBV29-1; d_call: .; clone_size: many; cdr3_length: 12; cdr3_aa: CSVGGSPNEQFF; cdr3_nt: TGCAGCGTTGGGGGCTCCCCCAATGAGCAGTTCTTC
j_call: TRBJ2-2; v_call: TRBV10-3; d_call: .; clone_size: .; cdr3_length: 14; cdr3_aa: CAISPGRDTGELFF; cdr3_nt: TGTGCCATCAGCCCGGGACGAGACACCGGGGAGCTGTTTTTT
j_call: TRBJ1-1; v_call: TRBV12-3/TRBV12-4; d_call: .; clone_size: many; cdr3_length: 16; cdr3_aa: CASSPTWTAGGTEAFF; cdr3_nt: TGTGCCAGCAGCCCTACCTGGACGGCCGGGGGCACTGAAGCTTTCTTT
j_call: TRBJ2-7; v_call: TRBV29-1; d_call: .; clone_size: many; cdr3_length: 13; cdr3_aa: CSVLGGGSYEQYF; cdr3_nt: TGCAGCGTCCTAGGGGGGGGCTCCTACGAGCAGTACTTC
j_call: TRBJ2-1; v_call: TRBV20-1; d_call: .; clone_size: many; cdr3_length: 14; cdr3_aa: CSAREGPSYNEQFF; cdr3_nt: TGCAGTGCTAGGGAAGGACCCTCCTACAATGAGCAGTTCTTC
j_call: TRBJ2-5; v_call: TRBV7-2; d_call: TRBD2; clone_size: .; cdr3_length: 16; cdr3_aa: CASSPRRLAGGETQYF; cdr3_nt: TGTGCCAGCAGCCCCCGGAGGCTAGCGGGGGGGGAGACCCAGTACTTC
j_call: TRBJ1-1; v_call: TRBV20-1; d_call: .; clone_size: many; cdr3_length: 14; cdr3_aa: CSAPTERSGTEAFF; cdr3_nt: TGCAGTGCCCCTACGGAAAGGTCGGGCACTGAAGCTTTCTTT
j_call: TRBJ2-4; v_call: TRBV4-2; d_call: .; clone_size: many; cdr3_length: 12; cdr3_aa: CASSQEGNIQYF; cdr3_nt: TGTGCCAGCAGCCAAGAAGGGAACATTCAGTACTTC
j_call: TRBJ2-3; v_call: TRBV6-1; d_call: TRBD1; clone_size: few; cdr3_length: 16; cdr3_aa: CASSASGTGMTDTQYF; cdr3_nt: TGTGCCAGCAGTGCCTCCGGGACAGGGATGACAGATACGCAGTATTTT
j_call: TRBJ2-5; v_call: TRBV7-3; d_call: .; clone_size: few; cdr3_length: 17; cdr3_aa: CASSLLGRAVGEETQYF; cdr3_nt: TGTGCCAGCAGCTTATTGGGTCGGGCCGTGGGAGAAGAGACCCAGTACTTC
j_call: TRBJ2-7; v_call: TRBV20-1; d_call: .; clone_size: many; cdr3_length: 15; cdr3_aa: CSARDLAARGYEQYF; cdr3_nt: TGCAGTGCTAGAGATCTAGCGGCCAGGGGTTACGAGCAGTACTTC
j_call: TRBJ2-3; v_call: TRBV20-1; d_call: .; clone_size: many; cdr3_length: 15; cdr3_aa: CSARDAGFGTDTQYF; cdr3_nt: TGCAGTGCTAGAGATGCGGGTTTCGGCACAGATACGCAGTATTTT
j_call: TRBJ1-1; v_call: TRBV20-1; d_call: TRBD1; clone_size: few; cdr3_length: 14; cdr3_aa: CSARDPQGAAEAFF; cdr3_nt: TGCAGTGCTAGAGATCCCCAGGGGGCGGCTGAAGCTTTCTTT
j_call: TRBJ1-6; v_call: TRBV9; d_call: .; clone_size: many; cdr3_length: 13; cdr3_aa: CASSDQENSPLHF; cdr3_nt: TGTGCCAGCAGCGACCAGGAAAATTCACCCCTCCACTTT
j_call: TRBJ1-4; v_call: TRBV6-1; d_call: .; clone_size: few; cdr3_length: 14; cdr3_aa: CASSVGGIGEKLFF; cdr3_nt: TGTGCCAGCAGTGTTGGGGGGATTGGCGAAAAACTGTTTTTT
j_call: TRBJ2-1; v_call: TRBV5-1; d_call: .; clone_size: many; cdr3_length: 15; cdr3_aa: CASSLDIRGLNEQFF; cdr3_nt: TGCGCCAGCAGCTTGGACATCAGAGGGCTGAATGAGCAGTTCTTC
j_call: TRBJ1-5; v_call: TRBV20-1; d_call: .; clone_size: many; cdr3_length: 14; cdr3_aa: CSARDWGSNQPQHF; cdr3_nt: TGCAGTGCTAGAGATTGGGGGAGCAATCAGCCCCAGCATTTT
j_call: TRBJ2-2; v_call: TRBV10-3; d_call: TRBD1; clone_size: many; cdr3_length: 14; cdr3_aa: CAISPGQFTGELFF; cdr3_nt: TGTGCCATCAGCCCGGGACAGTTCACCGGGGAGCTGTTTTTT
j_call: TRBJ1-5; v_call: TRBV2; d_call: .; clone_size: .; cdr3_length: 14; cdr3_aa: CASSVGGGVEPQHF; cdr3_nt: TGTGCCAGCAGTGTAGGGGGGGGTGTCGAGCCCCAGCATTTT
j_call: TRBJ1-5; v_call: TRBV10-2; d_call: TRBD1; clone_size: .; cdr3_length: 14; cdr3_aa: CASSLPPGGQPQHF; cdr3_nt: TGCGCCAGCAGTCTGCCCCCAGGGGGACAGCCCCAGCATTTT
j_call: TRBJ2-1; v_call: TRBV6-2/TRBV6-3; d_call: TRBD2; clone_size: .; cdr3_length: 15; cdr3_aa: CASSWGPHSGGEQFF; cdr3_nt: TGTGCCAGCAGTTGGGGACCCCATAGCGGGGGCGAGCAGTTCTTC
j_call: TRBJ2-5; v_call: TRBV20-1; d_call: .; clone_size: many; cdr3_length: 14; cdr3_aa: CSAREGAGAETQYF; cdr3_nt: TGCAGTGCTAGAGAGGGGGCTGGGGCCGAGACCCAGTACTTC
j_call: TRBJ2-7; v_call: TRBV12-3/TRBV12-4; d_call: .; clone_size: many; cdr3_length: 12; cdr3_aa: CASSRDGYEQYF; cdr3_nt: TGTGCCAGCAGCCGCGACGGATACGAGCAGTACTTC
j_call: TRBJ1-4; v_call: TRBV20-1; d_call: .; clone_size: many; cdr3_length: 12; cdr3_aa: CSVGQRSEKLFF; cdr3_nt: TGCAGTGTAGGACAGCGCTCTGAAAAACTGTTTTTT
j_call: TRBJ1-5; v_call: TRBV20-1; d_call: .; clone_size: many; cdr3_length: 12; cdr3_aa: CSARGGGAPQHF; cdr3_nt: TGCAGTGCTAGAGGGGGGGGGGCGCCCCAGCATTTT
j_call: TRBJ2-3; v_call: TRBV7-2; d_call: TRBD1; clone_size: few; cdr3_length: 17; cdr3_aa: CASSRRTGDRDTDTQYF; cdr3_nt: TGTGCCAGCAGCCGCCGTACCGGGGACAGGGACACAGATACGCAGTATTTT
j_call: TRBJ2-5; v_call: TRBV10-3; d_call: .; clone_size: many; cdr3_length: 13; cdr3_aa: CAIRPGQQETQYF; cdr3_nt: TGTGCCATCAGGCCGGGACAACAAGAGACCCAGTACTTC
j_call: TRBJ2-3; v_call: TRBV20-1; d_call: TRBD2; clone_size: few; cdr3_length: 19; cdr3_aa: CSARAPLAGGLKSTDTQYF; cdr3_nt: TGCAGTGCTAGGGCACCCCTAGCGGGGGGGCTAAAGTCGACAGATACGCAGTATTTT
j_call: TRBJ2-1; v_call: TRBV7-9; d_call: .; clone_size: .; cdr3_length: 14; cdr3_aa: CASSLAIGGDEQFF; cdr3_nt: TGTGCCAGCAGCTTAGCCATTGGAGGAGATGAGCAGTTCTTC
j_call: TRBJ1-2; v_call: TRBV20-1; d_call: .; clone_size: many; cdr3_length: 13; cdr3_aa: CSARDPGTYGYTF; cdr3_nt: TGCAGTGCTAGAGATCCGGGGACGTATGGCTACACCTTC
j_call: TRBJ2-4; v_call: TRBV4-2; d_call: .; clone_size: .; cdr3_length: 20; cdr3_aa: CASSQDPRQPPALAKNIQYF; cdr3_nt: TGTGCCAGCAGCCAAGATCCCCGGCAACCACCCGCGCTAGCCAAAAACATTCAGTACTTC
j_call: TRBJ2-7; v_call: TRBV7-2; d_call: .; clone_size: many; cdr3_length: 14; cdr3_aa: CASSPGTSSYEQYF; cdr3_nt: TGTGCCAGCAGCCCAGGGACCTCGTCCTACGAGCAGTACTTC
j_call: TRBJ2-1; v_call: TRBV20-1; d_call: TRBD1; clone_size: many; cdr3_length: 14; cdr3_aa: CSAAHRGIRNEQFF; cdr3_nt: TGCAGTGCCGCCCACAGGGGCATTAGGAATGAGCAGTTCTTC
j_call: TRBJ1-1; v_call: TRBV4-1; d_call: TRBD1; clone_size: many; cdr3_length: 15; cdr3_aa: CASSQRTGDATEAFF; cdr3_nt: TGCGCCAGCAGCCAACGAACAGGGGATGCCACTGAAGCTTTCTTT
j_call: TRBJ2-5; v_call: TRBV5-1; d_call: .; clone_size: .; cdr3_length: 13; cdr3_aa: CASRIAAQETQYF; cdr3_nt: TGCGCCAGCAGGATTGCGGCCCAAGAGACCCAGTACTTC
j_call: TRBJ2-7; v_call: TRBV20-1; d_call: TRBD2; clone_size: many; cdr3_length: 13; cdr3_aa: CSASSLAEYEQYF; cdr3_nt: TGCAGTGCTAGTAGTCTAGCGGAATACGAGCAGTACTTC
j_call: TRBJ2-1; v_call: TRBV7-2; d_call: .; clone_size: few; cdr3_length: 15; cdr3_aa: CASTIGGGSYNEQFF; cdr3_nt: TGTGCCAGCACTATAGGAGGGGGATCCTACAATGAGCAGTTCTTC
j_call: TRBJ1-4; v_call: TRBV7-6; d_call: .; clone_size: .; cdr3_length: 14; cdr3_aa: CASSLEGTPLKLFF; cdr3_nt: TGTGCCAGCAGCTTAGAAGGGACCCCTCTGAAACTGTTTTTT
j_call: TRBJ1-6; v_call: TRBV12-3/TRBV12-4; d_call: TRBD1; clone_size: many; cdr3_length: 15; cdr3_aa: CASSPGTGGGSPLHF; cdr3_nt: TGTGCCAGCAGTCCGGGGACAGGGGGAGGCTCACCCCTCCACTTT
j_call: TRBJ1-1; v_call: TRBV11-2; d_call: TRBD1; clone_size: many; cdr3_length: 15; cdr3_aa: CASSAEQGASTEAFF; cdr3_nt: TGTGCCAGCAGCGCAGAACAGGGGGCGAGCACTGAAGCTTTCTTT
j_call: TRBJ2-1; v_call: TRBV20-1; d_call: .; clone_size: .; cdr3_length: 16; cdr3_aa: CSARDPRGGQYNEQFF; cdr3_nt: TGCAGTGCTAGAGATCCAAGGGGGGGCCAGTACAATGAGCAGTTCTTC
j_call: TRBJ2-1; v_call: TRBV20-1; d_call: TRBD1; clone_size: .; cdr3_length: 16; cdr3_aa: CSARGPMGQGAHEQFF; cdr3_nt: TGCAGTGCTAGGGGTCCTATGGGACAGGGGGCCCATGAGCAGTTCTTC
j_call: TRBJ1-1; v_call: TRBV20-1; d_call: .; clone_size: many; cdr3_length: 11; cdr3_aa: CSASVNTEAFF; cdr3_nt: TGCAGTGCCTCAGTGAACACTGAAGCTTTCTTT
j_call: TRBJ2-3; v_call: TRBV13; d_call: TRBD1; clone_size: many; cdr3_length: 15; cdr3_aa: CASSGYRGLKDTQYF; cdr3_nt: TGTGCCAGCAGCGGCTACAGGGGGCTCAAAGATACGCAGTATTTT
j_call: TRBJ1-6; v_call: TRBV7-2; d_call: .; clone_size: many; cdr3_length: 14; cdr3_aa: CASSLGGDNSPLHF; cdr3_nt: TGTGCCAGCAGCTTAGGGGGCGATAATTCACCCCTCCACTTT